The 25 T cell receptor beta chains listed next were all sequenced from one sample in a study of T cells in Graves' hyperthyroidism and ophthalmopathy (dated by TCRdb to about 2019). To prepare the library, multiplex PCR was applied. The run used an Illumina HiSeq 2000. Amplification of TCR beta CDR3 regions was carried out from RNA transcripts. For the first round of RT-PCR on the TCR CDR3, the HTBI primer set was used together with the Qiagen OneStep RT-PCR kit. Using fastp trimming at Q25 and MiXCR clonotype assembly, TCRdb reanalyzed the public sequencing data and kept in-frame beta chains. When rows share a CDR3 protein, they turn into one entry using the most common DNA and genes. Within this sample are more than 300,000 distinct CDR3 sequences, with about 15% of them counted one time only. Roughly 35% of the sample is held by the ten biggest clonotypes. Sequencing was done on a sample of blood. The receptors derive from a woman in her thirties with Graves' hyperthyroidism that later progressed to Graves' ophthalmopathy.

This clonotype was recorded at least ten times. The chain combines TRBV12-3 or TRBV12-4 with TRBJ1-1, with a tentative D call TRBD1 (5 bases). This CDR3 has 11 amino acids. V shed 6 bases and J shed 7 bases, with 9 bases lying between them. CDR3 in amino acids: CASRNQGEAFF. The CDR3 nucleotides are TGTGCCAGCAGGAACCAGGGTGAAGCTTTCTTT.

This clonotype has ten or more counts. This chain joins TRBV2 and TRBJ1-2, with D possibly TRBD1 on 5 matching bases. The CDR3 covers 13 residues. The germline V gene has CDR1 SNHLY and CDR2 FYNNEI. Deletions cut 7 bases from V and 5 bases from J, with 14 bases between. The CDR3, as DNA: TGTGCCAGCACCCCGCGGGGGGTTTATGGCTACACCTTC. Encoded protein: CASTPRGVYGYTF.

A few counts support this clonotype. The chain recombines TRBV4-1 with TRBJ2-1; TRBD2 agrees at 13 bases. The CDR3 spans 20 residues. Germline CDR1 and CDR2: MGHRA and YSYEKL. V lost 1 base to trimming and J lost 0 bases; unmatched junction nucleotides: 9. CDR3 nucleotide sequence: TGCGCCAGCAGCCAAGGACTAGCGGGGGGCATAACGATCTCCTACAATGAGCAGTTCTTC. Translating it yields CASSQGLAGGITISYNEQFF.

This clonotype was seen only a few times. This chain links TRBV19 with TRBJ2-7, with D perhaps matching TRBD2 (6 bases). The CDR3 has 14 amino acids. The germline CDR1 and CDR2 sequences are LNHDA and SQIVND (reference sequence). V dropped 4 bases and J dropped 0 bases, with 10 bases sitting between them. CDR3 bases: TGTGCCAGTAGTACGGGGGAGAGCTCCTACGAGCAGTACTTC. This gives the protein CASSTGESSYEQYF.

This clonotype was counted many times. The V and J genes are TRBV10-2 and TRBJ2-7; D perhaps matches TRBD2 (6 bases). Trimming removed 8 bases at V and 0 bases at J, with 8 bases between. The germline CDR1 and CDR2 sequences are WSHSY and SAAADI. This CDR3 has 12 residues. CDR3 bases: TGCGCCAGCCGGGACTTCTCCTACGAGCAGTACTTC. Amino acid sequence: CASRDFSYEQYF.

The chain has TRBV11-1 and TRBJ1-6; D not resolved. The CDR3 length is 15 residues. The V end lost 5 bases, the J end lost 14 bases, and 22 bases lay between the germline ends. Germline assignment: CDR1 SGHAT and CDR2 FQDESV (reference sequence). CDR3 residues: CASSQEEASGGALHF. CDR3 nucleotides: TGTGCCAGCAGCCAAGAGGAGGCCTCCGGCGGGGCCCTCCACTTT.

This clonotype was recorded a few times. The V and J genes are TRBV7-8 and TRBJ1-2; D call uncertain. The CDR3 consists of 15 residues. With 0 bases removed from V and 8 bases from J, the gap between germline ends came to 16 bases. Per the germline V gene, CDR1 is SGHVS and CDR2 is FQNEAQ. CDR3 amino acids: CASSLARARGGGYTF. In DNA form, the CDR3 reads TGTGCCAGCAGCTTAGCGCGTGCTAGAGGCGGAGGCTACACCTTC.

The table lists this clonotype with a few counts. The rearrangement joins TRBV20-1 to TRBJ2-4, with D tentatively TRBD2 (5 bases). This CDR3 contains 14 residues. V dropped 2 bases and J dropped 8 bases, with 16 bases sitting between them. Germline V gene lookup returns CDR1 DFQATT and CDR2 SNEGSKA (reference sequence). This CDR3 reads CSARKEISGYIQYF. DNA for the CDR3: TGCAGTGCTAGAAAGGAAATTTCGGGGTACATTCAGTACTTC.

This clonotype was seen many times. The V and J genes are TRBV11-2 and TRBJ1-6, with D unclear. V was cut by 5 bases and J by 0 bases, with 11 bases left in between. Germline CDR1 and CDR2: SGHAT and FQNNGV. The CDR3 spans 16 residues. The CDR3 spells CASSLRTSSYNSPLHF. The CDR3 coding sequence is TGTGCCAGCAGCCTACGGACCTCCTCCTATAATTCACCCCTCCACTTT.

The rearrangement uses TRBV6-5 and TRBJ2-2; D gene unclear. V gave up 6 bases and J gave up 2 bases, with 7 bases separating them. The germline CDR1 and CDR2 sequences are MNHEY and SVGAGI. The CDR3 sequence is 13 residues long. The CDR3 nucleotides are TGTGCCAGCAGGTACCACAACACCGGGGAGCTGTTTTTT. It translates to CASRYHNTGELFF.

As DNA, the CDR3 is TGTGCCAGCAGCTCACAAATAAGCGGCGACAATGAGCAGTTCTTC. It is translated as CASSSQISGDNEQFF. The rearrangement links TRBV7-3 to TRBJ2-1; tentatively, D is TRBD2 (5 bases). CDR1 is SGHTA and CDR2 is FQGTGA in the germline V gene. This CDR3 contains 15 residues. With 4 bases removed from V and 5 bases from J, the gap between germline ends came to 15 bases.

There are many counts of this clonotype. The rearrangement uses TRBV11-2 and TRBJ2-1; no definite D call. The germline gives CDR1 SGHAT, CDR2 FQNNGV. This CDR3 contains 17 residues. The V end was cut by 0 bases, the J end by 3 bases, with 15 bases between. CDR3 coding DNA: TGTGCCAGCAGCTTAGAGTATTTCTATGGGGTCTACAATGAGCAGTTCTTC. This translates into CASSLEYFYGVYNEQFF.

This clonotype has a count of ten or more. This chain links TRBV7-8 with TRBJ2-1; TRBD1 agrees at 9 bases. Germline CDR1 SGHVS, CDR2 FQNEAQ. CDR3 size: 16 residues. V lost 8 bases to trimming and J lost 9 bases; unmatched junction nucleotides: 17. The CDR3 is CASAQRPGQGLLEQFF. CDR3 DNA sequence: TGTGCCAGCGCGCAAAGACCGGGACAGGGTTTACTTGAGCAGTTCTTC.

The table lists this clonotype with many counts. The chain employs TRBV7-6 and TRBJ2-2; D may be TRBD1 (6 bases). The CDR3 spans 13 residues. Germline V CDR1 and CDR2: SGHVS, FNYEAQ. Trimming cost V 5 bases and J 4 bases, with 8 bases left between them. CDR3 bases: TGTGCCAGCAGCCCAGGGGTCACCGGGGAGCTGTTTTTT. Translation: CASSPGVTGELFF.

The V gene is TRBV4-1, the J gene TRBJ1-1; no reliable D call. This CDR3 has 14 amino acids. Germline V lookup: CDR1 MGHRA, CDR2 YSYEKL. V lost 4 bases, J lost 0 bases, and 9 bases lay in between. DNA of the CDR3: TGCGCCAGCAGCCGCAATGGAGTGAACACTGAAGCTTTCTTT. Encoded protein: CASSRNGVNTEAFF.

This clonotype was seen repeatedly, ten times or more. The chain combines TRBV6-1 with TRBJ2-1, with D unresolved. CDR1 and CDR2 from the germline V gene are MNHNS and SASEGT. The CDR3 is 9 amino acids. With 10 bases removed from V and 11 bases from J, the gap between germline ends came to 9 bases. The CDR3 loop reads CATGIQQFF. The CDR3 DNA sequence: TGTGCCACCGGTATTCAGCAGTTCTTC.

This clonotype appeared many times. V is TRBV27 and J is TRBJ2-7, with D perhaps being TRBD1 or TRBD2 (5 bases each). V lost 6 bases to trimming and J lost 5 bases, with 17 bases between them. CDR1 and CDR2 from the germline V gene are MNHEY and SMNVEV (reference sequence). The CDR3 spans 14 residues. In DNA form, the CDR3 reads TGTGCCAGCAGACCTAACCGACGGGGCGACGAGCAGTACTTC. Protein sequence: CASRPNRRGDEQYF.

The table lists this clonotype with many counts. At one end, the junction sequence differs from germline, possibly due to a read error. This sequence joins TRBV2 and TRBJ2-7; D is unclear. CDR1 and CDR2 from the germline V gene are SNHLY and FYNNEI. CDR3 length: 12 residues. CDR3 in DNA: TGTGTCAGCAGCGCAAGACCTGGCGAGCAGTACTTC. Protein: CVSSARPGEQYF.

This chain links TRBV27 with TRBJ2-1; D ambiguous. The CDR3 is 13 amino acids. The germline V gene has CDR1 MNHEY and CDR2 SMNVEV (reference sequence). With 5 bases removed from V and 2 bases from J, the gap between germline ends came to 7 bases. The chain's CDR3 is CASSQRPYNEQFF. The CDR3 nucleotides are TGTGCCAGCAGTCAGAGACCCTACAATGAGCAGTTCTTC.

The chain combines TRBV5-5 with TRBJ2-7, with 8 nucleotides matching TRBD1. Germline lookup yields CDR1 SGHKS and CDR2 YYEKEE (reference sequence). The CDR3 is made up of 15 amino acids. Trimming cost V 4 bases and J 2 bases; bases outside gene matches: 8. The CDR3 region has the DNA TGTGCCAGCAGCCTTCGGACAGGGCTCCCCTACGAGCAGTACGTC. As protein: CASSLRTGLPYEQYV.

The table lists this clonotype with many counts. The chain carries TRBV18 and TRBJ2-3; D ambiguous. Germline V CDR1 and CDR2: KGHSH, LQKENI. V was pared by 1 base and J by 2 bases, with 13 bases between. The CDR3 extends over 16 amino acids. For the CDR3, the DNA is TGTGCCAGCTCACCACGGGCCCCAGACCTCACAGATACGCAGTATTTT. Translated: CASSPRAPDLTDTQYF.

This clonotype was observed at least ten times. V gene TRBV19 combines with J gene TRBJ1-5, with TRBD1 matching 7 bases. With V trimmed by 5 bases and J by 7 bases, 14 bases remained unmatched. The CDR3 runs 16 residues. The germline V gene has CDR1 LNHDA and CDR2 SQIVND (reference sequence). CDR3 DNA sequence: TGTGCCAGTAGTCGAGACAGGGTGTTGTACGAGCAGCCCCAGCATTTT. This sequence encodes CASSRDRVLYEQPQHF.

The V and J genes are TRBV3-1 and TRBJ2-7; 7 positions match TRBD1. Unmatched junction bases numbered 8, after V lost 1 base and J lost 5 bases. Looked up from germline, CDR1 is LGHDT and CDR2 is YNNKEL (reference sequence). The CDR3 sequence is 15 residues long. The CDR3 spells CASSQVDRVDHEQYF. DNA for the CDR3: TGTGCCAGCAGCCAAGTTGACAGGGTGGACCACGAGCAGTACTTC.

Many counts were recorded for this clonotype. This rearrangement joins TRBV20-1 to TRBJ2-5; D tentatively reads TRBD1 or TRBD2 (5 bases each). V lost 7 bases and J lost 4, with 16 bases in between. The germline V gene has CDR1 DFQATT and CDR2 SNEGSKA (reference sequence). The CDR3 has 13 residues. The CDR3 loop is CSDILAGGETQYF. CDR3 bases: TGCAGTGATATACTGGCTGGGGGAGAGACCCAGTACTTC.

In this sample, this clonotype turned up many times. The rearrangement joins TRBV28 to TRBJ1-2, with TRBD1 matching 7 bases. The CDR3 has 16 residues. Germline CDR1 reads MDHEN; CDR2 reads SYDVKM. V lost 10 bases, J lost 4 bases, and 18 bases stayed unmatched. This CDR3 is CATTGGSAGGIYGYTF. CDR3 bases: TGTGCCACCACGGGTGGTAGCGCAGGGGGGATCTATGGCTACACCTTC.